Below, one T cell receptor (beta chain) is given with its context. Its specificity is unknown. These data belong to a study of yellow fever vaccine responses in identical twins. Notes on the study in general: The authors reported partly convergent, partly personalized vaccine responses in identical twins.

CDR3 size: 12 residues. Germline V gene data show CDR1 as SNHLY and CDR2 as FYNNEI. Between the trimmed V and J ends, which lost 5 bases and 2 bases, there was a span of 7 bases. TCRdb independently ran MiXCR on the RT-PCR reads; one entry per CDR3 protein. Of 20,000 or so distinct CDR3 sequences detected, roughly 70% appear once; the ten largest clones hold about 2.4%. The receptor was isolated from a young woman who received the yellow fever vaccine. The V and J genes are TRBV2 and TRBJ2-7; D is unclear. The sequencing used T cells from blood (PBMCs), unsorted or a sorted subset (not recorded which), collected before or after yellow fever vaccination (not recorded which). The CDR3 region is CASSPKAYEQYF. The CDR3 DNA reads TGTGCCAGCAGTCCAAAAGCCTACGAGCAGTACTTC.